Listed below are T cell receptor beta chains from one sample, sequenced in a study of PD-1 blockade in classical Hodgkin lymphoma. Here immunoSEQ multiplex PCR was the method, and the copy in TCRdb shows in-frame clones only, minus some. The data contain tens of thousands of clones, about 80% of them seen just once; the ten biggest clones take up 9.8%. The specimen comprised peripheral blood mononuclear cells (PBMCs), sampled before the fourth cycle of nivolumab. The receptors stem from a human donor with classical Hodgkin lymphoma. Each CDR3 is given with its conserved first and last residue. The D gene is left open where the match is weak. Clone sizes are given selectively: once, few, many, or a class where the clone is expanded.

len: 12; v_gene: TRBV5-5; j_gene: TRBJ1-1; d_gene: NA; abundance: few; CDR3aa: CASSWTSTEAFF; CDR3nt: TGTGCCAGCAGCTGGACGAGCACTGAAGCTTTCTTT
len: 15; v_gene: TRBV7-2; j_gene: TRBJ2-2; d_gene: TRBD2; abundance: NA; CDR3aa: CASRLAGTNTGELFF; CDR3nt: TGTGCCAGCAGGTTAGCGGGGACGAACACCGGGGAGCTGTTTTTT
len: 13; v_gene: TRBV29-1; j_gene: TRBJ2-7; d_gene: TRBD1; abundance: once; CDR3aa: CSVDGTGPYEQYF; CDR3nt: TGCAGCGTTGACGGGACAGGGCCCTACGAGCAGTACTTC
len: 14; v_gene: TRBV6-5; j_gene: TRBJ2-7; d_gene: NA; abundance: few; CDR3aa: CASSYRGGSDEQYF; CDR3nt: TGTGCCAGCAGTTACAGGGGAGGTTCTGACGAGCAGTACTTC
len: 15; v_gene: TRBV4-1; j_gene: TRBJ2-3; d_gene: TRBD2; abundance: NA; CDR3aa: CASRRGLVFTDTQYF; CDR3nt: TGCGCCAGCAGAAGGGGACTAGTGTTCACAGATACGCAGTATTTT
len: 13; v_gene: TRBV6-4; j_gene: TRBJ2-3; d_gene: TRBD1; abundance: NA; CDR3aa: CASRGQGTDTQYF; CDR3nt: TGTGCCAGCCGGGGACAGGGCACAGATACGCAGTATTTT
len: 18; v_gene: TRBV18; j_gene: TRBJ2-1; d_gene: TRBD2; abundance: NA; CDR3aa: CASSPPTSGGSSYNEQFF; CDR3nt: TGTGCCAGCTCACCACCGACTAGCGGGGGTTCTTCCTACAATGAGCAGTTCTTC
len: 15; v_gene: TRBV28; j_gene: TRBJ1-4; d_gene: NA; abundance: NA; CDR3aa: CASSLSTGAVEKLFF; CDR3nt: TGTGCCAGCAGTTTATCGACGGGGGCAGTTGAAAAACTGTTTTTT
len: 13; v_gene: TRBV7-2; j_gene: TRBJ2-5; d_gene: NA; abundance: NA; CDR3aa: CASSDGRTGAQYF; CDR3nt: TGTGCCAGCAGTGATGGGCGGACGGGCGCCCAGTACTTC
len: 15; v_gene: TRBV5-6; j_gene: TRBJ2-5; d_gene: TRBD2; abundance: NA; CDR3aa: CASSLPSGVQETQYF; CDR3nt: TGTGCCAGCAGCTTGCCTAGCGGGGTCCAAGAGACCCAGTACTTC
len: 15; v_gene: TRBV7-2; j_gene: TRBJ1-1; d_gene: NA; abundance: NA; CDR3aa: CASSRQGASNTEAFF; CDR3nt: TGTGCCAGCAGCCGCCAAGGGGCCTCGAACACTGAAGCTTTCTTT
len: 17; v_gene: TRBV5-6; j_gene: TRBJ1-4; d_gene: NA; abundance: NA; CDR3aa: CASSLALERATNEKLFF; CDR3nt: TGTGCCAGCAGCTTGGCCCTAGAGAGGGCGACTAATGAAAAACTGTTTTTT
len: 15; v_gene: TRBV7-9; j_gene: TRBJ1-2; d_gene: NA; abundance: few; CDR3aa: CASSLNEGKVYGYTF; CDR3nt: TGTGCCAGCAGCTTGAACGAGGGGAAGGTTTATGGCTACACCTTC
len: 14; v_gene: TRBV13; j_gene: TRBJ2-3; d_gene: TRBD1; abundance: once; CDR3aa: CASDRDRGSDTQYF; CDR3nt: TGTGCCAGCGACCGGGACAGGGGATCAGATACGCAGTATTTT
len: 14; v_gene: TRBV28; j_gene: TRBJ2-7; d_gene: TRBD1; abundance: NA; CDR3aa: CATQGDSFTYEQYF; CDR3nt: TGTGCCACCCAGGGGGACAGTTTTACCTACGAGCAGTACTTC
len: 14; v_gene: TRBV6-1; j_gene: TRBJ2-5; d_gene: NA; abundance: NA; CDR3aa: CASSVGTAEETQYF; CDR3nt: TGTGCCAGCAGTGTCGGGACGGCTGAAGAGACCCAGTACTTC
len: 11; v_gene: TRBV29-1; j_gene: TRBJ2-7; d_gene: TRBD2; abundance: NA; CDR3aa: CGGGEPYEQYF; CDR3nt: TGCGGCGGGGGGGAGCCCTACGAGCAGTACTTC
len: 14; v_gene: TRBV28; j_gene: TRBJ1-1; d_gene: NA; abundance: NA; CDR3aa: CASTLVLANTEAFF; CDR3nt: TGTGCCAGCACCCTAGTGTTAGCGAACACTGAAGCTTTCTTT
len: 17; v_gene: TRBV7-9; j_gene: TRBJ2-5; d_gene: NA; abundance: NA; CDR3aa: CASSSRGHGTFQETQYF; CDR3nt: TGTGCCAGCAGCTCAAGAGGGCACGGGACATTCCAAGAGACCCAGTACTTC
len: 15; v_gene: TRBV7-9; j_gene: TRBJ1-6; d_gene: NA; abundance: NA; CDR3aa: CASSLGSDPRRVLHF; CDR3nt: TGTGCCAGCAGCTTAGGTAGTGATCCCCGTCGGGTCCTCCACTTT
len: 16; v_gene: TRBV14; j_gene: TRBJ1-2; d_gene: TRBD1; abundance: few; CDR3aa: CASSQQTRGQGNYYTF; CDR3nt: TGTGCCAGCAGCCAACAAACCCGGGGACAGGGAAATTACTACACCTTC
len: 15; v_gene: TRBV7-8; j_gene: TRBJ2-3; d_gene: NA; abundance: NA; CDR3aa: CASSPFRGKHYTQYF; CDR3nt: TGTGCCAGCAGCCCCTTTCGGGGGAAACATTATACGCAGTATTTT
len: 18; v_gene: TRBV7-2; j_gene: TRBJ2-5; d_gene: TRBD2; abundance: NA; CDR3aa: CASSSIHSSAGGQETQYF; CDR3nt: TGTGCCAGCAGCTCAATACATAGTTCGGCGGGGGGCCAAGAGACCCAGTACTTC
len: 14; v_gene: TRBV28; j_gene: TRBJ1-6; d_gene: NA; abundance: NA; CDR3aa: CASSLPDRSSPLHF; CDR3nt: TGTGCCAGCAGTTTACCTGACCGGAGCTCACCCCTCCACTTT
len: 15; v_gene: TRBV15; j_gene: TRBJ2-2; d_gene: NA; abundance: NA; CDR3aa: CATSKGRANTGELFF; CDR3nt: TGTGCCACCAGTAAGGGCAGAGCGAACACCGGGGAGCTGTTTTTT
len: 16; v_gene: TRBV7-9; j_gene: TRBJ2-2; d_gene: NA; abundance: NA; CDR3aa: CASSLVGQLNTGELFF; CDR3nt: TGTGCCAGCAGCTTAGTTGGCCAGTTGAACACCGGGGAGCTGTTTTTT
len: 13; v_gene: TRBV27; j_gene: TRBJ2-5; d_gene: NA; abundance: NA; CDR3aa: CASSRVVQETQYF; CDR3nt: TGTGCCAGCAGTCGGGTCGTCCAAGAGACCCAGTACTTC
len: 16; v_gene: TRBV7-6; j_gene: TRBJ1-3; d_gene: NA; abundance: once; CDR3aa: CASSSGTRSSGNTIYF; CDR3nt: TGTGCCAGCAGCTCCGGGACACGTAGCTCTGGAAACACCATATATTTT
len: 15; v_gene: TRBV5-1; j_gene: TRBJ2-7; d_gene: NA; abundance: NA; CDR3aa: CASSLGWQGINEQYF; CDR3nt: TGCGCCAGCAGCTTGGGTTGGCAGGGTATCAACGAGCAGTACTTC
len: 15; v_gene: TRBV6-6; j_gene: TRBJ2-7; d_gene: TRBD1; abundance: NA; CDR3aa: CASSYPRQGVYEQYF; CDR3nt: TGTGCCAGCAGTTACCCCCGACAGGGAGTCTACGAGCAGTACTTC
len: 14; v_gene: TRBV6-4; j_gene: TRBJ2-1; d_gene: NA; abundance: few; CDR3aa: CASSDSGGFGEQFF; CDR3nt: TGTGCCAGCAGTGACTCGGGGGGATTCGGTGAGCAGTTCTTC
len: 13; v_gene: TRBV2; j_gene: TRBJ1-2; d_gene: NA; abundance: NA; CDR3aa: CAIGGGVNYGYTF; CDR3nt: TGTGCCATTGGGGGGGGTGTAAACTATGGCTACACCTTC
len: 11; v_gene: TRBV2; j_gene: TRBJ2-3; d_gene: NA; abundance: NA; CDR3aa: CASRRTDTQYF; CDR3nt: TGTGCCAGCAGAAGGACAGATACGCAGTATTTT
len: 15; v_gene: TRBV7-6; j_gene: TRBJ2-7; d_gene: TRBD2; abundance: NA; CDR3aa: CASSPRAGSSYEQYF; CDR3nt: TGTGCCAGCAGCCCACGAGCGGGGAGCTCCTACGAGCAGTACTTC
len: 14; v_gene: TRBV4-2; j_gene: TRBJ2-3; d_gene: NA; abundance: few; CDR3aa: CASSQVRPTDTQYF; CDR3nt: TGTGCCAGCAGCCAAGTCCGGCCCACAGATACGCAGTATTTT
len: 15; v_gene: TRBV27; j_gene: TRBJ2-2; d_gene: NA; abundance: once; CDR3aa: CASSARDINTGELFF; CDR3nt: TGTGCCAGCAGTGCCCGGGACATCAACACCGGGGAGCTGTTTTTT
len: 14; v_gene: TRBV5-1; j_gene: TRBJ2-3; d_gene: NA; abundance: NA; CDR3aa: CASRSERITDTQYF; CDR3nt: TGCGCCAGCAGAAGTGAACGGATCACAGATACGCAGTATTTT
len: 15; v_gene: TRBV27; j_gene: TRBJ1-5; d_gene: NA; abundance: once; CDR3aa: CARGLAGVCNQPQHF; CDR3nt: TGTGCCAGAGGCCTCGCAGGCGTATGCAATCAGCCCCAGCATTTT
len: 15; v_gene: TRBV19; j_gene: TRBJ2-3; d_gene: NA; abundance: NA; CDR3aa: CAGSRVKAYAGTQYF; CDR3nt: TGTGCCGGTAGTAGGGTCAAGGCTTATGCAGGTACGCAGTATTTT
len: 15; v_gene: TRBV9; j_gene: TRBJ2-2; d_gene: TRBD1; abundance: NA; CDR3aa: CASSLGQINTGELFF; CDR3nt: TGTGCCAGCAGCTTGGGACAGATTAACACCGGGGAGCTGTTTTTT
len: 15; v_gene: TRBV10-3; j_gene: TRBJ2-3; d_gene: TRBD2; abundance: once; CDR3aa: CAISASSGGTDTQYF; CDR3nt: TGTGCCATCAGTGCCTCTAGCGGGGGCACAGATACGCAGTATTTT
len: 13; v_gene: TRBV7-2; j_gene: TRBJ1-5; d_gene: NA; abundance: NA; CDR3aa: CASSLTGPGPQHF; CDR3nt: TGTGCCAGCAGCTTAACCGGGCCCGGACCCCAGCATTTT
len: 14; v_gene: TRBV5-1; j_gene: TRBJ2-7; d_gene: NA; abundance: NA; CDR3aa: CASSLDRAGGMQYF; CDR3nt: TGCGCCAGCAGCTTGGATAGGGCAGGTGGGATGCAGTACTTC
len: 16; v_gene: TRBV19; j_gene: TRBJ1-3; d_gene: NA; abundance: NA; CDR3aa: CASSMRRETSGNTIYF; CDR3nt: TGTGCCAGTAGTATGAGGAGGGAAACCTCTGGAAACACCATATATTTT
len: 14; v_gene: TRBV4-2; j_gene: TRBJ1-2; d_gene: NA; abundance: NA; CDR3aa: CASSQDPGTYGYTF; CDR3nt: TGTGCCAGCAGCCAAGATCCAGGGACCTATGGCTACACCTTC
len: 15; v_gene: TRBV30; j_gene: TRBJ1-5; d_gene: NA; abundance: NA; CDR3aa: CAWSEGVYSNQPQHF; CDR3nt: TGTGCCTGGAGTGAAGGGGTCTATAGCAATCAGCCCCAGCATTTT
len: 15; v_gene: TRBV5-1; j_gene: TRBJ2-3; d_gene: NA; abundance: NA; CDR3aa: CASSFSTGWTDTQYF; CDR3nt: TGCGCCAGCAGCTTCAGCACAGGGTGGACAGATACGCAGTATTTT
len: 15; v_gene: TRBV11-3; j_gene: TRBJ2-3; d_gene: NA; abundance: NA; CDR3aa: CASSPGGGEADTQYF; CDR3nt: TGTGCCAGCAGCCCGGGGGGCGGGGAAGCAGATACGCAGTATTTT
len: 14; v_gene: TRBV9; j_gene: TRBJ2-7; d_gene: NA; abundance: NA; CDR3aa: CASSVGTVDYEQYF; CDR3nt: TGTGCCAGCAGCGTAGGCACAGTAGACTACGAGCAGTACTTC
len: 15; v_gene: TRBV6-1; j_gene: TRBJ2-3; d_gene: NA; abundance: medium-sized; CDR3aa: CASSETITGGDTQYF; CDR3nt: TGTGCCAGCAGTGAAACGATTACCGGTGGAGATACGCAGTATTTT
len: 16; v_gene: TRBV7-9; j_gene: TRBJ1-5; d_gene: TRBD1; abundance: once; CDR3aa: CASSLGQGGGNQPQHF; CDR3nt: TGTGCCAGCAGCTTAGGACAGGGCGGCGGCAATCAGCCCCAGCATTTT
len: 16; v_gene: TRBV9; j_gene: TRBJ2-3; d_gene: NA; abundance: NA; CDR3aa: CASSVGEQGGVDTQYF; CDR3nt: TGTGCCAGCAGCGTAGGGGAACAGGGTGGAGTAGATACGCAGTATTTT
len: 18; v_gene: TRBV15; j_gene: TRBJ2-1; d_gene: NA; abundance: once; CDR3aa: CATSRDPLMSSSYNEQFF; CDR3nt: TGTGCCACCAGCAGAGATCCTCTTATGTCGAGCTCCTACAATGAGCAGTTCTTC
len: 13; v_gene: TRBV29-1; j_gene: TRBJ1-2; d_gene: TRBD1; abundance: NA; CDR3aa: CSVYRGSGYGYTF; CDR3nt: TGCAGCGTTTACAGGGGAAGTGGCTATGGCTACACCTTC